This passage covers 5 T cell receptor beta chains from one sample sequenced in a study of cytomegalovirus exposure and HLA in healthy donors. The PCR was carried out with 60 Vbeta primers and 13 Jbeta primers. Clones were sequenced by immunoSEQ multiplex PCR, and TCRdb holds only the in-frame ones, with some missing. The sample holds 150,000 to 200,000 clones, 70% to 80% seen once. The specimen sequenced was PBMCs. The receptors here all came from a woman in her thirties or forties in good health and CMV-seronegative.

The chain is built from TRBV15 and TRBJ2-3; maybe TRBD2 (5 bases). V lost 0 bases to trimming and J lost 2 bases, with 12 bases between them. CDR3 length: 16 amino acids. Germline V gives CDR1 LNHNV, CDR2 YYDKDF (reference sequence). The CDR3 sequence is CATSRDLGEYTDTQYF. CDR3 DNA sequence: TGTGCCACCAGCAGAGATCTGGGAGAATACACAGATACGCAGTATTTT.

This chain joins TRBV19 and TRBJ2-1; 8 bases map to TRBD1. The length of the CDR3 is 14 residues. The germline V gene encodes CDR1 LNHDA and CDR2 SQIVND (reference sequence). The V and J ends lost 3 bases and 4 bases, in that order; junction bases with no gene match: 2. The CDR3 reads CASSMGQAYNEQFF. In nucleotides, the CDR3 is TGTGCCAGTAGTATGGGACAGGCGTACAATGAGCAGTTCTTC.

The chain combines TRBV5-1 with TRBJ1-4; possible D gene TRBD1, 6 bases. V was clipped by 0 bases and J by 6 bases, with 9 bases between them. This CDR3 spans 14 amino acids. Germline CDR1 and CDR2: SGHRS and YFSETQ. This CDR3 reads CASSLARGHEKLFF. The CDR3 nucleotides read TGCGCCAGCAGCTTGGCCAGGGGTCATGAAAAACTGTTTTTT.

The genes are TRBV7-2 and TRBJ2-1, with 7 positions matching TRBD2. Trimming at V came to 5 bases and at J to 7 bases, leaving 5 bases not matched to a gene. There are 13 residues in the CDR3. Germline values: CDR1 SGHTA, CDR2 FQGNSA. CDR3 DNA: TGTGCCAGCAGCAGTAGCGGGTTAAATGAGCAGTTCTTC. This sequence encodes CASSSSGLNEQFF.

This chain connects TRBV5-1 to TRBJ2-3, with D perhaps TRBD1 (6 bases). Germline V lookup: CDR1 SGHRS, CDR2 YFSETQ. This CDR3 region has 15 residues. The germline V and J ends were trimmed by 7 bases and 3 bases, with 18 bases remaining between them. The CDR3 bases are TGCGCCAGCCAGCTATTAGGGGGTGGTACAGATACGCAGTATTTT. Protein: CASQLLGGGTDTQYF.